This paragraph covers one T cell receptor beta chain sequence. Its specificity is not known. Trimming took off 4 bases at V and 2 bases at J, with 15 bases between the two ends. Germline V gene data show CDR1 as SGHRS and CDR2 as YFSETQ. This CDR3 spans 15 amino acids. HIV-negative, healthy adults without recent acute infections or vaccinations were the donors. Profiling relied on immunoSEQ multiplex PCR, and the TCRdb table lists in-frame clones only, not all of them. The sample holds about 990,000 clones, 70% to 80% seen once. The data stem from a study of shared clonotypes between healthy human individuals. General study findings and limits: Clonotypes shared by all four donors outscored non-shared clonotypes in generation probability.

The sequence derives from a man between 18 and 35 years old in good health. Some clones in this sample may be carry-over from other donors' samples. The material sequenced was memory CD4+ T cells from PBMCs. Stated subset: CD45RA-negative fraction. V and J are TRBV5-1 and TRBJ2-5; D may be TRBD1 (5 bases). CDR3 bases: TGCGCCAGCAGCGGGGCAGGCCCCGTACAAGAGACCCAGTACTTC. This encodes CASSGAGPVQETQYF.